This entry concerns a single T cell receptor (beta chain). Its antigen is not known. This specimen comes from a study of cytomegalovirus exposure and HLA in healthy donors. Across the whole study: The roughly 130 validation repertoires used the same platform as the roughly 700 first-cohort repertoires (as reported by a later analysis). General study results and limits: As confirmed in vitro, a few CMV-associated chains were specific for CMV antigens. According to a subsequent analysis, TCR clusters identified in the first cohort showed a tendency to co-occur across the approximately 120 validation repertoires. The classifier, whose performance was assessed in both the original and validation cohorts, reportedly diagnosed cytomegalovirus status with high specificity and sensitivity.

V lost 5 bases and J lost 2; bases outside the gene matches: 3. The CDR3 has 14 amino acids. Germline V gene data show CDR1 as SGHAT and CDR2 as FQNNGV. Sequenced by immunoSEQ multiplex PCR; TCRdb stores in-frame clones only, minus some. The table lists about 200,000 clones, roughly 91% of them singletons, with roughly 2% in the top ten. This receptor was obtained from a woman younger than 35 in good health and CMV-seropositive. The sequenced material came from PBMCs. The chain employs TRBV11-2 and TRBJ1-1, with 9 positions matching TRBD1. The CDR3 DNA reads as TGTGCCAGCAGCCGGACAGGGGAAAACACTGAAGCTTTCTTT. This sequence encodes CASSRTGENTEAFF.